The source of this T cell receptor (beta chain) is a study of cytomegalovirus exposure and HLA in healthy donors. As for the study in general: A previous analysis identified 100 million or so unique TCR beta sequences derived from about 180 million T cells. Falling in the Caucasian-associated ancestry cluster were 65% to 90% of under 500 genotyped donors. Broader study findings: Reportedly, cytomegalovirus status was diagnosed with high sensitivity and specificity.

Regarding this clone: What it binds is unknown.

Though nominally healthy at sampling, donors likely had unrecorded immune exposures. Germline V CDR1 and CDR2: LNHDA, SQIVND (reference sequence). V lost 6 bases and J lost 4, with 18 bases in between. The CDR3 runs 15 residues. A multiplex PCR was run with 60 Vbeta primers and 13 Jbeta primers. Here immunoSEQ multiplex PCR was the method, and the copy in TCRdb shows in-frame clones only, minus some. The sample yields over 65,000 clones, around 75% seen once. The TCR originated in a woman aged 40 to 55 in good health and CMV-seronegative. This chain connects TRBV19 to TRBJ1-1; D possibly corresponds to TRBD1 (6 bases). Sequenced sample: PBMCs. The CDR3 reads CASRQGLGGGTEAFF. In nucleotides, the CDR3 is TGTGCCAGTAGGCAGGGGCTCGGTGGTGGCACTGAAGCTTTCTTT.